The 4 T cell receptor beta chains reported below all come from one sample, sequenced in a study of T cells in Graves' hyperthyroidism and ophthalmopathy. Researchers amplified the TCR beta CDR3 regions from RNA transcripts. During a first-round RT-PCR of the TCR CDR3, the HTBI primer set was used. TCRdb passed the multiplex PCR reads through MiXCR, listing each CDR3 protein once. Of over 300,000 distinct CDR3 sequences listed, roughly an eighth were seen once; the top ten hold 34%. Material for sequencing was blood. These receptors originate from a woman in her 40s with Graves' ophthalmopathy.

This clonotype was counted ten times or more. This chain connects TRBV12-3 or TRBV12-4 to TRBJ2-1; 8 nucleotides align to TRBD1. The junction had 15 bases not matched to a gene; V was cut back by 3 bases and J by 8 bases. The CDR3 is 17 amino acids. The CDR3 sequence: CASSLFGTGRLVYEQFF. CDR3 coding DNA: TGTGCCAGCAGTTTGTTTGGGACAGGTCGTCTCGTCTATGAGCAGTTCTTC.

This clonotype was observed at least ten times. V is TRBV6-1 and J is TRBJ2-2, with 8 bases matching TRBD1. The CDR3 extends over 16 amino acids. Germline V CDR1 and CDR2: MNHNS, SASEGT. Trimming cost V 10 bases and J 0 bases; bases outside gene matches: 10. CDR3 nucleotides: TGTGCCACCAGGGTACCAGGGGGCGCGAACACCGGGGAGCTGTTTTTT. It encodes CATRVPGGANTGELFF.

The table lists this clonotype with many counts. The rearrangement links TRBV12-5 to TRBJ2-7; 8 nucleotides agree with TRBD1. This CDR3 has 15 residues. Losses at the gene ends were 5 bases for V and 5 bases for J; bases not matched to a gene: 11. Germline lookup yields CDR1 LGHNT and CDR2 FRNRAP. The CDR3 region is CASGRPSSTGDEQYF. CDR3 coding DNA: TGTGCTAGTGGTCGTCCCTCTTCGACAGGGGACGAGCAGTACTTC.

This clonotype came up many times. The chain recombines TRBV10-3 with TRBJ1-1; D perhaps matches TRBD1 (6 bases). V was cut by 0 bases and J by 6 bases, with 17 bases left in between. Germline V lookup: CDR1 ENHRY, CDR2 SYGVKD. The CDR3 consists of 16 residues. CDR3 DNA sequence: TGTGCCATCAGTGAGTCGGATACACAGGGACGCGCTGAAGCTTTCTTT. Protein sequence: CAISESDTQGRAEAFF.